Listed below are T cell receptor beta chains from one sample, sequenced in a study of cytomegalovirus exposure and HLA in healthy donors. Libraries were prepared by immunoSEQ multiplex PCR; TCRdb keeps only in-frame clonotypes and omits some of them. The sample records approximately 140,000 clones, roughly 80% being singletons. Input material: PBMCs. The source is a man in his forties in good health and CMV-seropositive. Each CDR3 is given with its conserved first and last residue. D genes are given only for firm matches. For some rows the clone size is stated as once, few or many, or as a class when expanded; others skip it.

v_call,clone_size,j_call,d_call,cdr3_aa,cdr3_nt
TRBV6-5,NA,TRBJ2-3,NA,CASGPRGGTQYF,TGTGCCAGCGGTCCGAGGGGAGGTACGCAGTATTTT
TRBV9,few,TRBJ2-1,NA,CASSPGLSDEQFF,TGTGCCAGCAGCCCGGGACTGTCAGACGAGCAGTTCTTC
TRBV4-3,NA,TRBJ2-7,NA,CASSQDSGGSYEQYF,TGCGCCAGCAGCCAAGATAGCGGCGGAAGCTACGAGCAGTACTTC
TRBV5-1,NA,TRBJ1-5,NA,CASSSGELSNQPQHF,TGCGCCAGCAGCTCCGGGGAGTTGAGCAATCAGCCCCAGCATTTT
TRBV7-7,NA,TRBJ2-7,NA,CASSLYTNYEQYF,TGTGCTAGCAGCTTATACACTAATTACGAGCAGTACTTC
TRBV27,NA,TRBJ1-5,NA,CASSLYGPPGVGNQPQHF,TGTGCCAGCAGTTTATACGGCCCCCCCGGGGTTGGCAATCAGCCCCAGCATTTT
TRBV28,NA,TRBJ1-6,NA,CASRELDNSPLHF,TGTGCCAGCAGGGAGCTGGATAATTCACCCCTCCACTTT
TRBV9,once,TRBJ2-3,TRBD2,CASSGSGGFDTQYF,TGTGCCAGCAGCGGTAGCGGGGGCTTCGATACGCAGTATTTT
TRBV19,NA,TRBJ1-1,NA,CASKIHNTEAFF,TGTGCCAGTAAGATACACAACACTGAAGCTTTCTTT
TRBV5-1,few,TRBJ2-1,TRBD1,CASSSTGTSYNEQFF,TGCGCCAGCAGCTCGACAGGGACGTCCTACAATGAGCAGTTCTTC
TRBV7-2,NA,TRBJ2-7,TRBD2,CASSPNFGGGRAHEQYF,TGTGCCAGCAGCCCAAACTTCGGGGGCGGGAGGGCCCACGAGCAGTACTTC